This is a list of T cell receptor beta chains from one sample in a study of cytomegalovirus exposure and HLA in healthy donors. Repertoires were generated with immunoSEQ multiplex PCR, while TCRdb's copy carries only in-frame clones and drops some. The sample has 180,000 or so clones; around 79% are singletons. Source material: PBMCs. All receptors come from a man aged 45-65 years in good health and CMV-seropositive. Each CDR3 is given without its conserved first and last residue. Fields, in order: CDR3 protein, J gene, V gene.

ASSFSGQAEEF TRBJ2-1 TRBV27
ASSPGSGQLKGAF TRBJ1-1 TRBV5-1
ASSSRVGETQY TRBJ2-5 TRBV27
ASSQGERGVNNEQF TRBJ2-1 TRBV4-1
ASSYFGQATNEKLF TRBJ1-4 TRBV6-5
ASSTTGQGNTEAF TRBJ1-1 TRBV7-9
ASSLAGEDQPQH TRBJ1-5 TRBV7-9
ASSDQRGGQF TRBJ2-1 TRBV10-2
ASSIDPGRINQPQH TRBJ1-5 TRBV19
ASSPRQTSGTGELF TRBJ2-2 TRBV7-9
ATSREFRNTEAF TRBJ1-1 TRBV15
ASSSTTASNEKLF TRBJ1-4 TRBV18
ASSHPQGEDTQY TRBJ2-3 TRBV28
ASSESGLTGELF TRBJ2-2 TRBV10-1
ASSATGQHYEQY TRBJ2-7 TRBV6-4
ASSVLQGLGNTIY TRBJ1-3 TRBV7-8
ASSSRLEGADTQY TRBJ2-3 TRBV7-9
ASRIGGGTNYGYT TRBJ1-2 TRBV28
ASSQTSGGAGTGELF TRBJ2-2 TRBV7-3
ASSPKQGFLEKLF TRBJ1-4 TRBV28
ASSFLDRGTMNTEAF TRBJ1-1 TRBV7-9
SARTGEGYGYT TRBJ1-2 TRBV29-1
ASSPVRDRSDGYT TRBJ1-2 TRBV27
ASSLGGSGRPQH TRBJ1-5 TRBV28
ASSPKETNTEAF TRBJ1-1 TRBV18
ASTRTGASEKLF TRBJ1-4 TRBV19
ASTTGFDTEAF TRBJ1-1 TRBV6-5
ASSYRGSGTDTQY TRBJ2-3 TRBV6-6
ASSQDRMNTEAF TRBJ1-1 TRBV18
SARRGEKLF TRBJ1-4 TRBV20-1
SVTSGGALGEQF TRBJ2-1 TRBV29-1
ASSRQGRIYGYT TRBJ1-2 TRBV27
ASSYRGPMNTEAF TRBJ1-1 TRBV6-5
ASGGLRGRVKETQY TRBJ2-5 TRBV27
ASSLGGSGIQY TRBJ2-4 TRBV5-6
ASSLYFSRESDTQY TRBJ2-3 TRBV27
ASRPGGSYNSPLH TRBJ1-6 TRBV6-1
ASTKQGPSVAQH TRBJ1-5 TRBV6-5
TSSFRQGHYSGNTIY TRBJ1-3 TRBV7-9
ASSQDMDRGPSGELF TRBJ2-2 TRBV4-3